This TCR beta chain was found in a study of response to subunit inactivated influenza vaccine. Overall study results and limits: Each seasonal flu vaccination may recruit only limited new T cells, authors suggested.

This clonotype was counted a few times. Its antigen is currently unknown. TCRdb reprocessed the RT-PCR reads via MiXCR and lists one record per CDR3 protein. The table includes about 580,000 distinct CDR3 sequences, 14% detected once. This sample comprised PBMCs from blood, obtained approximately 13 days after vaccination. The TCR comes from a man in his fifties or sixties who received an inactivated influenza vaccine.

CDR3 bases: TGTGCCAGCAGCTTAGTGAGAGCCCAGAACACTGAAGCTTTCTTT. This codes for CASSLVRAQNTEAFF. J is TRBJ1-1 and V is TRBV7-9; D is unclear. In germline, CDR1 is SEHNR, CDR2 FQNEAQ (reference sequence). The CDR3 runs to 15 residues. The V and J ends lost 1 base and 1 base respectively, with 10 bases between them. Variable domain in full (rest from reference TRBV7-9 and TRBJ1-1): DTGVSQNPRHKITKRGQNVTFRCDPISEHNRLYWYRQTLGQGPEFLTYFQNEAQLEKSRLLSDRFSAERPKGSFSTLEIQRTEQGDSAMYLCASSLVRAQNTEAFFGQGTRLTVV.